This entry lists 17 T cell receptor beta chains sequenced from one sample in a study of OX40 agonist ivuxolimab in advanced cancers. Some clones are missing from TCRdb's copy, which holds only in-frame ones; the method was immunoSEQ multiplex PCR. This table has tens of thousands of clones, 85% to 95% appearing once. The sample consisted of CD4+ or CD8+ T cells sorted from blood, taken in a trial of the OX40 agonist ivuxolimab. These receptors came from an adult with an advanced solid tumor such as melanoma, head and neck, liver or kidney cancer.

In its sample, this clone was seen once. J is TRBJ2-1 and V is TRBV2, with 8 bases that match TRBD2. Trimming took 6 bases from V and 9 from J; bases not matched to a gene: 7. Germline V gene sequence: CDR1 SNHLY, CDR2 FYNNEI. The CDR3 length is 13 residues. Written as DNA, the CDR3 is TGTGCCAGCAGCGTAGCGGGAAGTGGTGAGCAGTTCTTC. This translates into CASSVAGSGEQFF.

This chain links TRBV7-2 with TRBJ2-7; no firm D call. The CDR3 sequence is 14 residues long. Germline CDR1 and CDR2: SGHTA and FQGNSA. Trimming removed 2 bases at V and 3 bases at J, with 11 bases between. The DNA of the CDR3 is TGTGCCAGCAGCTTACACCCCCAGGTCTACGAGCAGTACTTC. Amino acids: CASSLHPQVYEQYF.

The genes are TRBV9 and TRBJ2-2; D remains ambiguous. V was cut by 0 bases and J by 6 bases, with 12 bases left in between. Per the germline V gene, CDR1 is SGDLS and CDR2 is YYNGEE. The length of the CDR3 is 15 residues. The CDR3 DNA is TGTGCCAGCAGCGTAGAGGCGGTTCAGCCCGGGGAGCTGTTTTTT. Amino acid sequence: CASSVEAVQPGELFF.

J is TRBJ2-3 and V is TRBV11-2; possibly TRBD2 for D (5 bases). CDR3 size: 15 residues. CDR1 is SGHAT, CDR2 FQNNGV, per germline. Trimming shortened V by 1 base and J by 1 base, and 9 bases separated the two germline ends. The CDR3 bases are TGTGCCAGCAGCTTAGTTAGAGCGGGCACAGATACGCAGTATTTT. As protein: CASSLVRAGTDTQYF.

The chain is built from TRBV6-6 and TRBJ2-1, with no clear D. Looked up from germline, CDR1 is MNHNY and CDR2 is SVGAGI (reference sequence). CDR3 length: 12 amino acids. With 5 bases removed from V and 16 bases from J, the gap between germline ends came to 18 bases. The CDR3 protein is CASSNYADRCFF. DNA for the CDR3: TGTGCCAGCAGTAACTATGCAGATAGGTGTTTCTTC.

The V call is TRBV7-2, the J call TRBJ2-1; D perhaps matches TRBD2 (6 bases). The CDR3 has 16 residues. Germline V lookup: CDR1 SGHTA, CDR2 FQGNSA. V lost 3 bases and J 1 base, leaving 13 bases between the germline ends. The chain's CDR3 is CASSFPASESYNEQFF. CDR3 coding DNA: TGTGCCAGCAGCTTTCCGGCTAGCGAGTCCTACAATGAGCAGTTCTTC.

This clone was observed a handful of times. J is TRBJ2-5 and V is TRBV5-1; 7 bases are a match to TRBD1. This CDR3 contains 15 residues. V shed 4 bases and J 2 bases; nucleotides not matched to a gene: 8. Germline V lookup: CDR1 SGHRS, CDR2 YFSETQ. This CDR3 reads CASSAKTGFQETQYF. DNA of the CDR3: TGCGCCAGCAGCGCTAAGACAGGGTTTCAAGAGACCCAGTACTTC.

This clone was seen once. The CDR3 DNA reads TGTGCCAGCAGTTACGAGGTTGCGAACACCGGGGAGCTGTTTTTT. This gives the protein CASSYEVANTGELFF. V is TRBV6-5 and J is TRBJ2-2; no clear D gene. The CDR3 runs 15 residues. Germline V gene data show CDR1 as MNHEY and CDR2 as SVGAGI. Deletions cut 2 bases from V and 0 bases from J, with 7 bases between.

A note on this clone: At one end the junction does not follow the germline gene, possibly because of a read error. The chain links TRBV18 to TRBJ1-1; a weak D match, TRBD1 (6 bases). The CDR3 contains 15 residues. Germline assignment: CDR1 KGHSH and CDR2 LQKENI. The CDR3 bases are TGTGCCAGCTCACCCGCGGGGGCGGGGAACAATGAAGCTTTCTTT. Its protein product is CASSPAGAGNNEAFF.

This chain connects TRBV5-5 to TRBJ2-3, with 11 bases matching TRBD1. The length of the CDR3 is 14 residues. CDR1 and CDR2 from the germline V gene are SGHKS and YYEKEE (reference sequence). The junction had 0 bases not matched to a gene; V was cut back by 3 bases and J by 3 bases. The CDR3 nucleotides are TGTGCCAGCAGCTGGGACAGGGGGACAGATACGCAGTATTTT. This encodes CASSWDRGTDTQYF.

The CDR3 DNA is TGCGCCAGCAGCCAAGAGCAGCGGGAGGGTTATGAGCAGTTCTTC. It yields the protein CASSQEQREGYEQFF. The chain couples TRBV4-1 to TRBJ2-1; TRBD2 matches 10 bases. The CDR3 is 15 amino acids. J was trimmed by 8 bases and V by 0 bases; bases with no gene match: 4. Looked up from germline, CDR1 is MGHRA and CDR2 is YSYEKL.

V usage is TRBV6-4 and J usage is TRBJ2-3, with 7 bases matching TRBD1. The V and J ends lost 5 bases and 2 bases, in that order; junction bases with no gene match: 10. Germline CDR1 is MRHNA and CDR2 is SNTAGT. The CDR3 runs to 16 residues. CDR3: CASSRAKGALTDTQYF. The DNA of the CDR3 is TGTGCCAGCAGTCGGGCAAAGGGGGCCCTCACAGATACGCAGTATTTT.

The V and J genes are TRBV6-5 and TRBJ2-1, with 7 bases identical to TRBD2. Unmatched junction bases numbered 10, after V lost 4 bases and J lost 7 bases. This CDR3 contains 15 residues. Germline V gene sequence: CDR1 MNHEY, CDR2 SVGAGI. The CDR3 DNA is TGTGCCAGCAGTTTAGCGGGCCCTTCTCGAAATGAGCAGTTCTTC. Residues: CASSLAGPSRNEQFF.

This chain connects TRBV5-6 to TRBJ1-1; D gene unclear. With 6 bases removed from V and 4 bases from J, the gap between germline ends came to 22 bases. The CDR3 is made up of 16 amino acids. The germline V gene has CDR1 SGHDT and CDR2 YYEEEE. CDR3 DNA sequence: TGTGCCAGCAAATGGACGGGAAGTGGATCGCGCACTGAAGCTTTCTTT. This encodes CASKWTGSGSRTEAFF.

J is TRBJ2-5 and V is TRBV14; D unresolved. The CDR3 consists of 12 residues. CDR1 is SGHDN, CDR2 FVKESK, per germline. V lost 1 base and J lost 4, with 4 bases in between. The CDR3 loop is CASSQGRETQYF. The CDR3 coding sequence is TGTGCCAGCAGCCAAGGAAGAGAGACCCAGTACTTC.

V and J are TRBV5-4 and TRBJ1-2; 9 bases are a match to TRBD1. CDR3 length: 15 residues. The ends lost 2 bases at V and 2 bases at J; junction bases unmatched: 4. Germline values: CDR1 SGHNT, CDR2 YYREEE (reference sequence). This CDR3 is CASSFKGQGNYGYTF. As DNA, the CDR3 is TGTGCCAGCAGCTTTAAGGGACAGGGAAACTATGGCTACACCTTC.

J is TRBJ2-3 and V is TRBV5-5, with 7 bases aligning to TRBD1. The CDR3 length is 16 residues. Germline-derived CDR1 and CDR2 are SGHKS and YYEKEE (reference sequence). V lost 0 bases, J lost 2 bases, and 6 bases stayed unmatched. The CDR3 region is CASSLVPRGITDTQYF. CDR3 nucleotides: TGTGCCAGCAGCTTGGTACCCAGGGGGATCACAGATACGCAGTATTTT.